The rows below give T cell receptor beta chains drawn from one sample of a study of shared clonotypes between healthy human individuals. Method: immunoSEQ multiplex PCR; TCRdb's copy keeps in-frame clones and lacks some. The table lists about 2.1 million clones, around 95% of them singletons. Sequencing input: naive CD8+ T cells from PBMCs. Every receptor here comes from a man aged 18 to 35 in good health. Some clones in this sample may be carry-over from other donors' samples. Both conserved end residues are part of each CDR3. The D gene is left open where the match is weak. The size field is filled for only some rows; it gives once, few, many or a size class.

J gene: TRBJ2-7; D gene: TRBD1; V gene: TRBV19; clone size: -; CDR3 DNA: TGTGCCAGTAGTGTTAGGACAGGGGGCGGCTACGAGCAGTACTTC; CDR3 protein: CASSVRTGGGYEQYF
J gene: TRBJ2-2; D gene: TRBD2; V gene: TRBV28; clone size: -; CDR3 DNA: TGTGCCAGCAGGACGGGACTAGCGGGAGTCGGGGAGCTGTTTTTT; CDR3 protein: CASRTGLAGVGELFF
J gene: TRBJ2-7; D gene: -; V gene: TRBV13; clone size: -; CDR3 DNA: TGTGCCAGCAGCTTAGGACTGTCGGAGCAGTACTTC; CDR3 protein: CASSLGLSEQYF
J gene: TRBJ2-5; D gene: TRBD2; V gene: TRBV7-2; clone size: -; CDR3 DNA: TGTGCCAGCAGCCCTTGGACTAGCGGGGGGCGGGAGACCCAGTACTTC; CDR3 protein: CASSPWTSGGRETQYF
J gene: TRBJ2-1; D gene: -; V gene: TRBV29-1; clone size: -; CDR3 DNA: TGCAGCGTTGTGTGGGGGGCATATGAGCAGTTCTTC; CDR3 protein: CSVVWGAYEQFF
J gene: TRBJ1-2; D gene: -; V gene: TRBV11-2; clone size: -; CDR3 DNA: TGTGCCAGCAGCGGCCGCGGGGATGGCTACACCTTC; CDR3 protein: CASSGRGDGYTF
J gene: TRBJ2-2; D gene: -; V gene: TRBV29-1; clone size: -; CDR3 DNA: TGCAGCGTTGGCAGGGGTCGGGTGATCGGGGAGCTGTTTTTT; CDR3 protein: CSVGRGRVIGELFF
J gene: TRBJ2-7; D gene: -; V gene: TRBV6-5; clone size: -; CDR3 DNA: TGTGCCAGCAACGACGGCGGGTCTTACGAGCAGTACTTC; CDR3 protein: CASNDGGSYEQYF
J gene: TRBJ1-2; D gene: -; V gene: TRBV5-1; clone size: -; CDR3 DNA: TGCGCCAGCAGCACAACCCCGCGCGGCTATGGCTACACCTTC; CDR3 protein: CASSTTPRGYGYTF
J gene: TRBJ2-1; D gene: -; V gene: TRBV27; clone size: once; CDR3 DNA: TGTGCCAGCAGTTTTGGTCCGCCGTCCTACAATGAGCAGTTCTTC; CDR3 protein: CASSFGPPSYNEQFF
J gene: TRBJ1-2; D gene: -; V gene: TRBV10-2; clone size: -; CDR3 DNA: TGCGCCAGCAGTGATTCGACTTCCTATGGCTACACCTTC; CDR3 protein: CASSDSTSYGYTF
J gene: TRBJ1-3; D gene: -; V gene: TRBV7-8; clone size: -; CDR3 DNA: TGTGCCAGCAGTAATGAAGTGGGCACCATATATTTT; CDR3 protein: CASSNEVGTIYF
J gene: TRBJ1-1; D gene: -; V gene: TRBV29-1; clone size: -; CDR3 DNA: TGCAGCGCCGGACGGACTTCCGGAAGTTCTGAAGCTTTCTTT; CDR3 protein: CSAGRTSGSSEAFF
J gene: TRBJ2-7; D gene: TRBD1; V gene: TRBV27; clone size: -; CDR3 DNA: TGTGCCAGCAGTTGGGCGACAGGGCACGAGCAGTACTTC; CDR3 protein: CASSWATGHEQYF
J gene: TRBJ2-1; D gene: -; V gene: TRBV18; clone size: -; CDR3 DNA: TGTGCCAGCTCAGCCACAGGGCCGCCCTCCTACAATGAGCAGTTCTTC; CDR3 protein: CASSATGPPSYNEQFF
J gene: TRBJ2-7; D gene: -; V gene: TRBV5-6; clone size: once; CDR3 DNA: TGTGCCAGCAGCTTGGCGGGACATCGTTCCTCCGAGCAGTACTTC; CDR3 protein: CASSLAGHRSSEQYF
J gene: TRBJ2-7; D gene: -; V gene: TRBV27; clone size: -; CDR3 DNA: TGTGCCAGCAGTTTAAAAAGGGTTGCCTACGAGCAGTACTTC; CDR3 protein: CASSLKRVAYEQYF
J gene: TRBJ2-1; D gene: TRBD2; V gene: TRBV2; clone size: -; CDR3 DNA: TGTGCCAGGGAGGCGGGGGGCTCCTACAATGAGCAGTTCTTC; CDR3 protein: CAREAGGSYNEQFF
J gene: TRBJ2-2; D gene: -; V gene: TRBV7-9; clone size: -; CDR3 DNA: TGTGCCAGCAGCTTTATTATCGGAGGAGTCGGGGAGCTGTTTTTT; CDR3 protein: CASSFIIGGVGELFF
J gene: TRBJ1-1; D gene: -; V gene: TRBV28; clone size: -; CDR3 DNA: TGTGCCAGCAAGGGAGGGGGTACTGAAGCTTTCTTT; CDR3 protein: CASKGGGTEAFF
J gene: TRBJ2-1; D gene: -; V gene: TRBV7-9; clone size: -; CDR3 DNA: TGTGCCAGCAGCTTACTGACGGGAGCCTCCTACAATGAGCAGTTCTTC; CDR3 protein: CASSLLTGASYNEQFF
J gene: TRBJ2-1; D gene: TRBD2; V gene: TRBV9; clone size: -; CDR3 DNA: TGTGCCAGCAGCGTAGCGGCTAGCGGGAGGAGGAATGAGCAGTTCTTC; CDR3 protein: CASSVAASGRRNEQFF